The 19 T cell receptor beta chains listed next were all sequenced from one sample in a study of T-cell memory formation after mild COVID-19. TCRdb re-derived calls from the 5' RACE reads in MiXCR, one entry per CDR3 protein. The data show some 300,000 distinct CDR3 sequences, 20% seen once. The sequencing input was PBMCs or a T cell subset sorted from them (not recorded which). The source is a man younger than 35 who had mild COVID-19 (a few samples of this study predate the infection). Cell type and time point are not known.

The rearrangement joins TRBV24-1 to TRBJ1-5; 9 bases align to TRBD1. Germline lookup yields CDR1 KGHDR and CDR2 SFDVKD. J was trimmed by 6 bases and V by 4 bases; bases with no gene match: 9. The CDR3 has 16 amino acids. The CDR3 sequence is CATSDPRTGVGQPQHF. CDR3 in DNA: TGTGCCACCAGTGACCCAAGGACAGGGGTTGGTCAGCCCCAGCATTTT.

The genes are TRBV4-3 and TRBJ2-7; TRBD1 is a possible D gene (6 bases). This CDR3 has 15 residues. V was cut by 1 base and J by 6 bases, with 16 bases left in between. Germline assignment: CDR1 LGHNA and CDR2 YSLEER. The CDR3 nucleotides read TGCGCCAGCAGCCAAGCCCCAGACAGGCGCCTCGAGCAGTACTTC. This codes for CASSQAPDRRLEQYF.

The rearrangement joins TRBV20-1 to TRBJ2-7, with 9 bases fitting TRBD1. The CDR3 runs 20 residues. V lost 0 bases to trimming and J lost 5 bases; unmatched junction nucleotides: 23. Germline lookup yields CDR1 DFQATT and CDR2 SNEGSKA (reference sequence). CDR3 amino acids: CSARDPCYVSTGQGFNEQYV. The CDR3 DNA follows: TGCAGTGCTAGAGATCCTTGTTACGTCAGTACGGGACAGGGTTTTAACGAGCAGTACGTC.

This chain links TRBV7-8 with TRBJ2-7; D is perhaps TRBD1 (6 bases). CDR1 SGHVS and CDR2 FQNEAQ come from the germline V gene. Trimming removed 1 base at V and 3 bases at J, with 10 bases between. CDR3 length: 14 residues. The CDR3 DNA follows: TGTGCCAGCAGCTTAGTACTGGACAGCTACGAGCAGTACGTC. Amino acids: CASSLVLDSYEQYV.

This clonotype was found a few times. The chain has TRBV12-3 or TRBV12-4 and TRBJ2-7; 8 bases fit TRBD1. Trimming at V came to 2 bases and at J to 6 bases, leaving 6 bases not matched to a gene. The CDR3 loop spans 14 amino acids. The CDR3, as DNA: TGTGCCAGCAGTTTAATGGGACAGGTTGGCGAGCAGTACTTC. It specifies CASSLMGQVGEQYF.

The rearrangement joins TRBV11-3 to TRBJ2-1; 9 bases line up with TRBD1. The germline gives CDR1 SGHNT, CDR2 YENEEA. The trim removed 5 bases at V and 9 bases at J, leaving 11 bases unmatched. CDR3 length: 15 residues. In DNA form, the CDR3 reads TGTGCCAGCAGCGGGAGAGGGGGACAGGGTATTGAGCAGTTCTTC. As protein: CASSGRGGQGIEQFF.

This chain links TRBV11-2 with TRBJ1-2; perhaps TRBD1 as D (5 bases). Germline V gene sequence: CDR1 SGHAT, CDR2 FQNNGV. The CDR3 has 14 amino acids. The V and J ends lost 0 bases and 4 bases respectively, with 9 bases between them. DNA of the CDR3: TGTGCCAGCAGCTTAGAGGCAGGGCTCTATGGCTACACCTTC. Amino acid sequence: CASSLEAGLYGYTF.

The chain joins TRBV3-1 to TRBJ2-5; 9 positions agree with TRBD2. The V gene end was trimmed by 1 base and the J gene end by 6 bases; junction bases not matched to a gene: 6. The germline V gene encodes CDR1 LGHDT and CDR2 YNNKEL (reference sequence). The CDR3 consists of 15 residues. CDR3 sequence reads: CASSQGSSGGKTQYF. The DNA for the CDR3 is TGTGCCAGCAGCCAAGGGAGTAGCGGGGGAAAGACCCAGTACTTC.

This clonotype was detected only a few times. The rearrangement joins TRBV28 to TRBJ2-5; D unclear. Deletions cut 2 bases from V and 1 base from J, with 8 bases between. The CDR3 consists of 14 residues. CDR1 is MDHEN, CDR2 SYDVKM, per germline. The CDR3 DNA reads as TGTGCCAGCAGTTTACTCCTGATCCAAGAGACCCAGTACTTC. It encodes CASSLLLIQETQYF.

J is TRBJ1-2 and V is TRBV6-5; weak D call: TRBD1 (6 bases). This CDR3 contains 15 residues. Deletions cut 5 bases from V and 5 bases from J, with 18 bases between. From germline, CDR1 is MNHEY and CDR2 SVGAGI. CDR3 in amino acids: CASSHQTGLEYGYTF. CDR3 nucleotide sequence: TGTGCCAGCAGTCACCAGACAGGTCTCGAATATGGCTACACCTTC.

This clonotype was seen a few times. The rearrangement links TRBV7-9 to TRBJ2-3; D is perhaps TRBD1 (6 bases). The length of the CDR3 is 15 residues. Trimming shortened V by 5 bases and J by 2 bases, and 14 bases separated the two germline ends. CDR1 and CDR2 from the germline V gene are SEHNR and FQNEAQ (reference sequence). CDR3 loop: CASSPGQFYTDTQYF. The CDR3 DNA reads as TGTGCCAGCAGCCCCGGACAGTTCTACACAGATACGCAGTATTTT.

This rearrangement joins TRBV5-1 to TRBJ1-1; maybe TRBD1 (6 bases). CDR3 length equals 15 residues. The germline gives CDR1 SGHRS, CDR2 YFSETQ. With 3 bases removed from V and 3 bases from J, the gap between germline ends came to 15 bases. In nucleotides, the CDR3 is TGCGCCAGCAGCTCGGAGGGGCGGGGGCACACTGAAGCTTTCTTT. Translating it yields CASSSEGRGHTEAFF.

This clonotype was seen many times. The chain has TRBV9 and TRBJ2-1, with TRBD2 matching 7 bases. Germline V gene data show CDR1 as SGDLS and CDR2 as YYNGEE. Losses at the gene ends were 2 bases for V and 5 bases for J; bases not matched to a gene: 7. CDR3 length: 15 residues. The CDR3 DNA sequence: TGTGCCAGCAGCGTGACAGCGGGGCCAAACAATGAGCAGTTCTTC. Translation gives CASSVTAGPNNEQFF.

This sequence joins TRBV6-5 and TRBJ2-5; the D gene is possibly TRBD2 (5 bases). CDR1 and CDR2 from the germline V gene are MNHEY and SVGAGI. Trimming cost V 8 bases and J 5 bases, with 18 bases left between them. There are 14 residues in the CDR3. CDR3 in amino acids: CASRKGLAAETQYF. The CDR3 DNA reads as TGTGCCAGCCGAAAAGGGCTAGCTGCTGAGACCCAGTACTTC.

J is TRBJ2-1 and V is TRBV24-1; D might be TRBD2 (6 bases). CDR3 length: 13 residues. From germline, CDR1 is KGHDR and CDR2 SFDVKD. V was pared by 3 bases and J by 6 bases, with 8 bases between. CDR3 loop: CATSDTTSNEQFF. The DNA of the CDR3 is TGTGCCACCAGTGATACGACTAGCAATGAGCAGTTCTTC.

The CDR3: CASSQVNPGTDGYTF. CDR3 DNA: TGTGCCAGCAGCCAAGTAAATCCGGGGACGGATGGCTACACCTTC. The chain employs TRBV4-2 and TRBJ1-2, with a tentative D call TRBD1 (5 bases). Germline assignment: CDR1 LGHNA and CDR2 YNFKEQ. Trimming stripped 1 base from V and 6 bases from J, with 15 bases between. The length of the CDR3 is 15 residues.

This chain joins TRBV7-6 and TRBJ2-2; the D is unclear. This CDR3 is built from 14 residues. Germline CDR1 reads SGHVS; CDR2 reads FNYEAQ. Trimming cost V 2 bases and J 3 bases, with 7 bases left between them. The CDR3: CASSLRVYTGELFF. The DNA of the CDR3 is TGTGCCAGCAGCTTAAGGGTTTACACCGGGGAGCTGTTTTTT.

In its sample, this clonotype was seen a few times. V and J are TRBV7-9 and TRBJ1-1, with D perhaps TRBD1 (5 bases). The CDR3 is 13 amino acids. Germline V gives CDR1 SEHNR, CDR2 FQNEAQ (reference sequence). V was cut by 7 bases and J by 4 bases, with 13 bases left in between. The chain's CDR3 is CASTIGGLTEAFF. The CDR3 region has the DNA TGTGCCAGCACCATCGGGGGACTCACTGAAGCTTTCTTT.

A remark on this clonotype: A much larger clone lies a single base off, so this may be a read error. The chain links TRBV4-1 to TRBJ2-2; 10 nucleotides line up with TRBD1. CDR1 and CDR2 (germline): MGHRA, YSYEKL. CDR3 length equals 15 residues. The CDR3 DNA follows: TGCTCCAGCAATCCCAGGGACAGGGGCCCCGGGGAGCTGTTTTTT. It codes for CSSNPRDRGPGELFF.